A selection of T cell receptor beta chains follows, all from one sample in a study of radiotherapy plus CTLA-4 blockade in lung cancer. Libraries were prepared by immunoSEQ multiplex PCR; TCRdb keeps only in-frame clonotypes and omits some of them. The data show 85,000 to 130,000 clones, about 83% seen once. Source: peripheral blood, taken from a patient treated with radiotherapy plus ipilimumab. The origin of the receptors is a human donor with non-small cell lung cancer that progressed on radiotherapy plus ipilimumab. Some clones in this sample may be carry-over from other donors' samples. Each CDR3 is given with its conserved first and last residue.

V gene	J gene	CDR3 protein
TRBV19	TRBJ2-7	CASTLGRHSYEQYF
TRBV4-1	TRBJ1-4	CASSRTGQGRGNEKLFF
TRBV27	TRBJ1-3	CASSPGVRSGNTIYF
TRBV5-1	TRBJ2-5	CASSLAGGVVETQYF
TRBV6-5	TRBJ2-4	CASRVAWAGNIQYF
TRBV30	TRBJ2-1	CAWSPGVYNEQFF
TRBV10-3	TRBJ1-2	CASSGDIYYGYTF
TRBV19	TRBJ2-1	CASSIGSGSYNEQFF
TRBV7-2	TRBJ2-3	CASSRGTGSTDTQYF
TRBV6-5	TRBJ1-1	CASSRTRQGGTEAFF
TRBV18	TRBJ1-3	CASSPGNGNTIYF
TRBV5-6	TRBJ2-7	CASSLGGDYEQYF
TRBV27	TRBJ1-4	CASSYPTAEKLFF
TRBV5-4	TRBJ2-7	CASSFRIGTYEQYF
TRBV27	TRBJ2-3	CASSLSLAEDTQYF
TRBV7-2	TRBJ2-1	CASSSSRGTYNEQFF
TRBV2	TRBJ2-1	CASSEGLFNEQFF
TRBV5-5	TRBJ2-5	CASSNWTGVETQYF
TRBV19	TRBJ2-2	CASSILPSPGSWTGELFF